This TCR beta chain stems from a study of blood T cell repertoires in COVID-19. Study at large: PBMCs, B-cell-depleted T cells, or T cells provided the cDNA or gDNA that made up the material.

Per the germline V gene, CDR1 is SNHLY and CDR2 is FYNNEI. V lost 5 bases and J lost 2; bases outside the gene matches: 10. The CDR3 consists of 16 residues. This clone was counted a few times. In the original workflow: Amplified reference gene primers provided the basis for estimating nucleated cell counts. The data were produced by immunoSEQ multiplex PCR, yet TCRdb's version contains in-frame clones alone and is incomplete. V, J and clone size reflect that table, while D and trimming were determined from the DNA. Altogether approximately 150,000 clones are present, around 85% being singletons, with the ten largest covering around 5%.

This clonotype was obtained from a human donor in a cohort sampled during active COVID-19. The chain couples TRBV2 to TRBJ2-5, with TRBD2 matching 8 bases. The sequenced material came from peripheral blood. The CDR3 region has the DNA TGTGCCAGCAGTCCTTCGGTCAGCGGGGGACAAGAGACCCAGTACTTC. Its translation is CASSPSVSGGQETQYF. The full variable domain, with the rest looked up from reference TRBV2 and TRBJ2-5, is EPEVTQTPSHQVTQMGQEVILRCVPISNHLYFYWYRQILGQKVEFLVSFYNNEISEKSEIFDDQFSVERPDGSNFTLKIRSTKLEDSAMYFCASSPSVSGGQETQYFGPGTRLLVL.